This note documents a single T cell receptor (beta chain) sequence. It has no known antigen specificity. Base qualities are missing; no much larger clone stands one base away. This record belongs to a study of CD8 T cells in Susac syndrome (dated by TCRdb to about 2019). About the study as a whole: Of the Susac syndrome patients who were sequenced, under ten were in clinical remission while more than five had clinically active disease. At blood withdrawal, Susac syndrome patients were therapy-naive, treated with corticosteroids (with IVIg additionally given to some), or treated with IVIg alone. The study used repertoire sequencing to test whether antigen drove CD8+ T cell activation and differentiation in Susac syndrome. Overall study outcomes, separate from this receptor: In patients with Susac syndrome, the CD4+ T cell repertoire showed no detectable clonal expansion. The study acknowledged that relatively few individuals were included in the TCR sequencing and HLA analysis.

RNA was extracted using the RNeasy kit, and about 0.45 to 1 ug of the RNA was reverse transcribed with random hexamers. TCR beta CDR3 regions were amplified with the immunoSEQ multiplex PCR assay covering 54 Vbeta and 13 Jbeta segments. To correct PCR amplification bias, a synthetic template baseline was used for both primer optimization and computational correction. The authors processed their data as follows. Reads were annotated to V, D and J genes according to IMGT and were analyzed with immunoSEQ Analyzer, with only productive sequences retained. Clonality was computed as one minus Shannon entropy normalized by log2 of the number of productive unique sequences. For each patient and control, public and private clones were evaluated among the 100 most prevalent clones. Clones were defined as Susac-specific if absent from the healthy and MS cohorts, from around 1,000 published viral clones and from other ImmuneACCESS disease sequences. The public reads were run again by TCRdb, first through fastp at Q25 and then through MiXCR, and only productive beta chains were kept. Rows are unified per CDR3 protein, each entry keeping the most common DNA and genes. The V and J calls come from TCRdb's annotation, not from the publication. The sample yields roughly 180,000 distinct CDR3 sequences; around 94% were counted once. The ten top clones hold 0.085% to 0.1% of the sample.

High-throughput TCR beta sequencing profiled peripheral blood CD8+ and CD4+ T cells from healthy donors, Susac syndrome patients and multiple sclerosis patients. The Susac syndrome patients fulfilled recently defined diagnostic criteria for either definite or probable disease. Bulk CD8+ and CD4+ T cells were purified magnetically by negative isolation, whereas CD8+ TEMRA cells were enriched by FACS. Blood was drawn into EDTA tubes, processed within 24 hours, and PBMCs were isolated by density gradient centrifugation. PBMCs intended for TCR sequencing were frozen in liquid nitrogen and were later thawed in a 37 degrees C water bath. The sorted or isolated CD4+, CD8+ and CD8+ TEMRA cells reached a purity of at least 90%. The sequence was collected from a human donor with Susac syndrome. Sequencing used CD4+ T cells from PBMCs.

The sequenced DNA: TGCAGCGTCATGGATCGGGTGAACCGGGACAGGCACGATAGCAATCAGCCCCAGCATTTT. Translated, it reads CSVMDRVNRDRHDSNQPQHF. The chain was built from TRBV29-1 and TRBJ1-5; TRBD1 aligns with 8 central bases. The junction shows trimming of 6 bases on V and 0 bases on J, and the gene matches do not reach 22 bases of it. From cysteine to phenylalanine, the CDR3 is 20 amino acids long. The retained sequence is limited to the CDR3, 60 bases, with the frame set at the first base. CDR1 and CDR2 are read off the germline V gene as SQVTM and ANQGSEA. When the CDR3 is completed using the reference TRBV29-1 and TRBJ1-5 genes on either side, the full variable domain is SAVISQKPSRDICQRGTSLTIQCQVDSQVTMMFWYRQQPGQSLTLIATANQGSEATYESGFVIDKFPISRPNLTFSTLTVSNMSPEDSSIYLCSVMDRVNRDRHDSNQPQHFGDGTRLSIL.